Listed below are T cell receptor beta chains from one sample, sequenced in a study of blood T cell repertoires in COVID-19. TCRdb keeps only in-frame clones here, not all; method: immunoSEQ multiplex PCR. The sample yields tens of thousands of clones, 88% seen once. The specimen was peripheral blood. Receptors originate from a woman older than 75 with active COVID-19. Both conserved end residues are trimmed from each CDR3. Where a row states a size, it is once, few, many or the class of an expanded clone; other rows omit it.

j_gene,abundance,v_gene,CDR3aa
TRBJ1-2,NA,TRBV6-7,ASTQKDRIYGYT
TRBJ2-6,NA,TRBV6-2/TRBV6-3,ASSFRQAGANVLT
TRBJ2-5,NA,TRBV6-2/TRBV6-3,ASSSAKAGTGETQY
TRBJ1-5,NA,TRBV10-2,ASRERQGPQH
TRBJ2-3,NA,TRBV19,ASTSRVALNTDTQY
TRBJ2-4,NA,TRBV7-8,ASTPGLAGALTKNIQY
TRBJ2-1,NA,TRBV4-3,ASSQVMQGGNEQF
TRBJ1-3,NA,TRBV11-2,ASSSYEGVTVY
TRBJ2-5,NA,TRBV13,ASSRQVETQY
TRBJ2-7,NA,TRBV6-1,ASSEYSGGTYEQY
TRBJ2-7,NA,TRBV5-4,ASSSGGPFSYEQY
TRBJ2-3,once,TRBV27,ASGLTSWPSDTQY
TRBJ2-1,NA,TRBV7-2,ASSLLAGYNEQF
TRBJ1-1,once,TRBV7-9,ASSPQGAYTEAF
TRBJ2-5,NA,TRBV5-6,ASSLPSAVTQY
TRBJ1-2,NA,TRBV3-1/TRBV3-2,ASSSTPGQGIYGYT
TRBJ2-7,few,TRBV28,ASSLFGNEQY
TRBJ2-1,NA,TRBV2,ASSFSSHEQF
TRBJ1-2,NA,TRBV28,ASSPPRQGYYGYT
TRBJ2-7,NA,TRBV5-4,ASSYGQGASYEQY
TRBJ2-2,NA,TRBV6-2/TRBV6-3,ASSSLAGGVGELF
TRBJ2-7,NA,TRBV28,ASRLNPGKYEQY
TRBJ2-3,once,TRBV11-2,ASSLAVSGSRTDTQY
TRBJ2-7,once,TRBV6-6,ASSPLAGGPYEQY
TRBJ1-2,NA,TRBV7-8,ASSLGPGADGYT
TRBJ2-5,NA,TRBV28,ASSLGLGGETQY
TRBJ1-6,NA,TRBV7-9,ASSLRDSNSPLH
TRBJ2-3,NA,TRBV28,ASSLESGAGTRPMD
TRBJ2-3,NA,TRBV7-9,ASSLGAAGGSADTQY
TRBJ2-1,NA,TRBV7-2,ASSLPGLAGDNEQF
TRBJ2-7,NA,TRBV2,ASSRQDPREQY
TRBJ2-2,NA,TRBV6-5,ASSRAGGGSGELF
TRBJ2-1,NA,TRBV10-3,AITGRNNEQF
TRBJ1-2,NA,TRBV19,ASSTMLWAAGPNRGVGYT
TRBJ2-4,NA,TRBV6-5,ASSPPGGGNIQY
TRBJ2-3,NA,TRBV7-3,ASSTLGLAGVIPSTDTQY
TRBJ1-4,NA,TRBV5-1,ASSLGQGNTNEKLF
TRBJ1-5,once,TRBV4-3,ASSQGQEQPQH
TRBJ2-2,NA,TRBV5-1,ASSAGQGGAGELF
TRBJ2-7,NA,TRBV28,ASRGTSGSSSSYEQY
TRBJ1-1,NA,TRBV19,ASISTGPTEAF